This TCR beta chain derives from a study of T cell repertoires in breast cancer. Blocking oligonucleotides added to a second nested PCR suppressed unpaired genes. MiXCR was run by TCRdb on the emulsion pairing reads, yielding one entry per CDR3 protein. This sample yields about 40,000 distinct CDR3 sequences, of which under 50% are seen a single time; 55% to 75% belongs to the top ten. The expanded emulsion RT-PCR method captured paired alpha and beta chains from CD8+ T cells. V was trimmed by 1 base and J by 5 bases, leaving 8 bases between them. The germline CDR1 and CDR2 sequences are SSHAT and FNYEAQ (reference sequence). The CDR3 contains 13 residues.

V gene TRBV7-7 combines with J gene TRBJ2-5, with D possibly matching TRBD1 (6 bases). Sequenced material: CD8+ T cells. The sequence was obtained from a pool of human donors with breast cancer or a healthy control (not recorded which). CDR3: CASSLERGETQYF. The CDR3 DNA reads TGTGCCAGCAGCTTAGAGAGGGGGGAGACCCAGTACTTC.